This TCR beta chain was sequenced during a study of memory CD4+ T cells and cytomegalovirus serostatus. The overall study: Of the healthy Belgian adults, several were CMV seropositive and approximately 25 seronegative.

TCRdb's table, derived via immunoSEQ multiplex PCR, lists solely in-frame clones and lacks some. The data contain under 75,000 clones, around three quarters of them singletons. The sort gate was single viable CD3+CD4+CD8-CD45RO+ cells for memory CD4+ T cells. CD4+ T cells were isolated by positive magnetic selection. The CDR3 loop spans 18 amino acids. CDR1 and CDR2 from the germline V gene are SGHVS and FNYEAQ. The V end was cut by 0 bases, the J end by 0 bases, with 18 bases between. Details on this clone: Its matching antigen is unknown.

Study results and caveats: The CMV-associated TCR signature appears largely within the CD4+ memory repertoire. A US-trained random forest predicted CMV serostatus with median AUC approximately 0.9.

V usage is TRBV7-6 and J usage is TRBJ2-7; TRBD1 or TRBD2 may be the D gene (6 bases each). Material for sequencing was memory CD4+ T cells from blood. This clonotype was sampled from an adult in good health and CMV-seronegative. Some clones in this sample may be carry-over from other donors' samples. The CDR3 loop is CASSLALRRGVVSYEQYF. The CDR3 nucleotides are TGTGCCAGCAGCTTAGCCCTGAGGAGGGGGGTAGTCTCCTACGAGCAGTACTTC. Supplemented by reference TRBV7-6 and TRBJ2-7, the full variable domain reads GAGVSQSPRYKVTKRGQDVALRCDPISGHVSLYWYRQALGQGPEFLTYFNYEAQQDKSGLPNDRFSAERPEGSISTLTIQRTEQRDSAMYRCASSLALRRGVVSYEQYFGPGTRLTVT.